The text below deals with one TCR beta chain. The data were taken from a study of T cell responses to AZD1222 COVID-19 vaccine. Unmatched junction bases numbered 9, after V lost 5 bases and J lost 13 bases. The CDR3 runs 14 residues. Germline V gives CDR1 SGHRS, CDR2 YFSETQ. Here immunoSEQ multiplex PCR was the method, and the copy in TCRdb shows in-frame clones only, minus some. This sample has fewer than 70,000 clones, with roughly 80% found just once. The source is an adult who received the AZD1222 COVID-19 vaccine. The J gene is TRBJ1-6, the V gene TRBV5-1; 10 nucleotides match TRBD1. The sequenced sample was peripheral blood, obtained 28 days after the second AZD1222 dose. CDR3 region: CASSRDRGEFPLHF. The CDR3 coding sequence is TGCGCCAGCAGTCGGGACAGGGGCGAATTTCCCCTCCACTTT. The entire variable domain, with the rest obtained from reference TRBV5-1 and TRBJ1-6, is as follows: KAGVTQTPRYLIKTRGQQVTLSCSPISGHRSVSWYQQTPGQGLQFLFEYFSETQRNKGNFPGRFSGRQFSNSRSEMNVSTLELGDSALYLCASSRDRGEFPLHFGNGTRLTVT.